Reported below is one T cell receptor (beta chain). At one end the junction does not follow the germline gene, possibly because of a read error. This sample stems from a study of CD8 T cells in Susac syndrome. RNA amounts of about 0.45 to 1 ug underwent reverse transcription with random hexamers. Amplification of the TCR beta CDR3 was carried out by immunoSEQ multiplex PCR, which spanned a total of 54 Vbeta and 13 Jbeta segments. TCRdb re-called the immunoSEQ multiplex PCR reads through MiXCR, storing one row per CDR3 protein. The sample lists about 180,000 distinct CDR3 sequences; around 96% were seen once. Sequencing of TCR beta was carried out in blood CD8+ and CD4+ T cells. The CDR3 consists of 14 residues. Per the germline V gene, CDR1 is DFQATT and CDR2 is SNEGSKA (reference sequence).

This chain joins TRBV20-1 and TRBJ2-1; a weak D match, TRBD2 (6 bases). The sequence was collected from a human donor with multiple sclerosis. Material for sequencing was CD8+ T cells from PBMCs. CDR3 in amino acids: CSARGLLTNNEQFF. In nucleotides, the CDR3 is TGCAGTGCCAGAGGACTACTCACTAACAATGAGCAGTTCTTC.